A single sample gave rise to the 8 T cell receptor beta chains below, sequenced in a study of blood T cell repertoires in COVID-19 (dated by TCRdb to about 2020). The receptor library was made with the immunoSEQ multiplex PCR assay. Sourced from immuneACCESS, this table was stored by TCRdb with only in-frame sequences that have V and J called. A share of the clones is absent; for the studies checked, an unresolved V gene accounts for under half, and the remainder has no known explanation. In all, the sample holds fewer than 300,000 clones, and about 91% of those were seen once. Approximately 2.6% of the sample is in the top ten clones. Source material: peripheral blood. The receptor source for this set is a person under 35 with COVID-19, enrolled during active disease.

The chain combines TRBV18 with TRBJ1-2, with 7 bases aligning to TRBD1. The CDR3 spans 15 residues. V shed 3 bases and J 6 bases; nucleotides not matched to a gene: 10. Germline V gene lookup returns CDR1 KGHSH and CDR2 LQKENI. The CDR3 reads CASSPSTDRVHGYTF. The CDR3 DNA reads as TGTGCCAGCTCACCCTCCACTGACAGGGTGCATGGCTACACCTTC.

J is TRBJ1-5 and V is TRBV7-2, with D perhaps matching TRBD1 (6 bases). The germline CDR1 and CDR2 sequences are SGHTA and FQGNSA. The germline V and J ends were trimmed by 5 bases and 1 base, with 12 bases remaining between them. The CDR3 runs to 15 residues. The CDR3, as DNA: TGTGCCAGCAGCCCCTTAGGACAGAGCAATCAGCCCCAGCATTTT. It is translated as CASSPLGQSNQPQHF.

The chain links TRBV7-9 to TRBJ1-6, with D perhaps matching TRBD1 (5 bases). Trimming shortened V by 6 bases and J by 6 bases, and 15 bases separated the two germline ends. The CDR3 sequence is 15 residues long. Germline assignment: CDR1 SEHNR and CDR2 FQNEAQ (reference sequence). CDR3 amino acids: CASSSGGASNSPLHF. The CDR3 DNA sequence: TGTGCCAGCAGTTCAGGAGGGGCTAGTAATTCACCCCTCCACTTT.

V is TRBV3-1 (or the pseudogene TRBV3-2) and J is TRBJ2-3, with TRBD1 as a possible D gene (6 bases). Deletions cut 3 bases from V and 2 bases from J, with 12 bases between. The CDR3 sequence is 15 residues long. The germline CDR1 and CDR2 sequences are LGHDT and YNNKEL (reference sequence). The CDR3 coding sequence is TGTGCCAGCAGCCACGGACAGCCCCTCACAGATACGCAGTATTTT. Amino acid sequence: CASSHGQPLTDTQYF.

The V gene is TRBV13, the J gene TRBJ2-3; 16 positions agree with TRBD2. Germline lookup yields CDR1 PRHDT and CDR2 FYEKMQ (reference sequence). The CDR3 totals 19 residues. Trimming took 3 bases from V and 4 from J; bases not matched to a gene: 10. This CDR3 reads CASSFSGTSGRAGSDTQYF. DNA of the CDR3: TGTGCCAGCAGCTTTAGCGGGACTAGCGGGAGGGCCGGGTCAGATACGCAGTATTTT.

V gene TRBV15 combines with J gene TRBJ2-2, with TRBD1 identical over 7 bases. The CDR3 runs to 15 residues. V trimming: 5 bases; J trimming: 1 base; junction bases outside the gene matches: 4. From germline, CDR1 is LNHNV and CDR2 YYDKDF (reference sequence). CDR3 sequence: CATSPGGRNTGELFF. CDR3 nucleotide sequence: TGTGCCACCAGCCCAGGGGGACGGAACACCGGGGAGCTGTTTTTT.

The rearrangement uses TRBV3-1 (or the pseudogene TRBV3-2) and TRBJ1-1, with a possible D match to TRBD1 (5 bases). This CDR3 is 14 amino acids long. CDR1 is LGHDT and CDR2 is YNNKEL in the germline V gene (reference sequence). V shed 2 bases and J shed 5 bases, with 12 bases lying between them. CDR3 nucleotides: TGTGCCAGCAGCCAAAGCAGGGAAGGGACTGAAGCTTTCTTT. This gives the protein CASSQSREGTEAFF.

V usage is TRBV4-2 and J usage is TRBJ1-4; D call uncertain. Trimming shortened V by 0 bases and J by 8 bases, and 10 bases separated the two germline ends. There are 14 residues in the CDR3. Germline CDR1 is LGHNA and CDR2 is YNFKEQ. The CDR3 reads CASSQDLGAEKLFF. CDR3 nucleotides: TGTGCCAGCAGCCAAGATTTGGGAGCAGAAAAACTGTTTTTT.